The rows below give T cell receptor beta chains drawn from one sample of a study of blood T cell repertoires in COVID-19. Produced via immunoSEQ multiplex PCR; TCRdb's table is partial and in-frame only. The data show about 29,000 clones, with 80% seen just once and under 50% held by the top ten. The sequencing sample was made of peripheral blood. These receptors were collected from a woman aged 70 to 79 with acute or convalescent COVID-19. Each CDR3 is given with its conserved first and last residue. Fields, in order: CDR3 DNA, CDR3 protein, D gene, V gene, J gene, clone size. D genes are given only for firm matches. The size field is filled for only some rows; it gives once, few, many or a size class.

TGTGCCAGCAGTTTATATCCTAGGTCCTACGAGCAGTACTTC	CASSLYPRSYEQYF	NA	TRBV27	TRBJ2-7	NA
TGTGCCAGTATCCCGGACAGGACCACCGGGGAGCTGTTTTTT	CASIPDRTTGELFF	TRBD1	TRBV19	TRBJ2-2	NA
TGCGCCAGCAGCCCGGACAGGGGGCGGGCAACTAATGAAAAACTGTTTTTT	CASSPDRGRATNEKLFF	TRBD1	TRBV4-3	TRBJ1-4	NA
TGCGCCAGCAGCCCGGGGGGGGCCAAAAGAGAAAAACTGTTTTTT	CASSPGGAKREKLFF	NA	TRBV4-3	TRBJ1-4	NA
TGTGCCAGCAGCGCCCGACTAGCGGTCACAGATACGCAGTATTTT	CASSARLAVTDTQYF	TRBD2	TRBV9	TRBJ2-3	NA
TGTGCCAGCAAGAGGATAGTGTCTAGCAGCGATGAGCAGTTCTTC	CASKRIVSSSDEQFF	NA	TRBV7-8	TRBJ2-1	NA
TGTGCCAGTAAGCTAGCGGGAGTGAATGAGCAGTTCTTC	CASKLAGVNEQFF	TRBD2	TRBV12-3/TRBV12-4	TRBJ2-1	NA
TGCGCCAGCAGCCAAGATTCGGATGGAGGGAGAACCAAAAACATTCAGTACTTC	CASSQDSDGGRTKNIQYF	NA	TRBV4-3	TRBJ2-4	NA
TGCGCCAGCAGCCAAGATGTGACAGGGAGTGGAGAAAAACTGTTTTTT	CASSQDVTGSGEKLFF	TRBD1	TRBV4-3	TRBJ1-4	NA
TGTGCCAGCAGCCAAGCCGGACAGCAAGAGACCCAGTACTTC	CASSQAGQQETQYF	NA	TRBV3-1/TRBV3-2	TRBJ2-5	NA
TGTGCCAGCAACCAGGGTCCAGATACGCAGTATTTT	CASNQGPDTQYF	NA	TRBV6-5	TRBJ2-3	NA
TGTGCCAGCACCGACTATAGCACAGATACGCAGTATTTT	CASTDYSTDTQYF	NA	TRBV27	TRBJ2-3	few
TGTGCCAGCACCGCCGGAGAGGACACTTGGAATGAAAAACTGTTTTTT	CASTAGEDTWNEKLFF	NA	TRBV9	TRBJ1-4	NA
TGTGCCAGCGTGAGCTCCTATAATTCACCCCTCCACTTT	CASVSSYNSPLHF	NA	TRBV28	TRBJ1-6	once
TGCGCCAGCAGCCAATACTGGACTGGCAACGAGCAGTACTTC	CASSQYWTGNEQYF	NA	TRBV4-1	TRBJ2-7	NA
TGTGCCAGCAGCTTTACAACGAGCGGGAGGGGCGGCGGGGAGCTGTTTTTT	CASSFTTSGRGGGELFF	TRBD2	TRBV7-9	TRBJ2-2	NA
TGTGCCAGCACTGGGGACAGCGTCGAGCAGTACTTC	CASTGDSVEQYF	TRBD1	TRBV25-1	TRBJ2-7	NA
TGTGCCAGCAGCTTTCGGGGGGCCGGGGAGCTGTTTTTT	CASSFRGAGELFF	TRBD2	TRBV5-5	TRBJ2-2	NA
TGTGCCAGCACTTCTAGGCGGGGGGGCGGAAATGAGCAGTTCTTC	CASTSRRGGGNEQFF	TRBD2	TRBV5-4	TRBJ2-1	once
TGTGCCAGCAGCTTGACAGGGCTCCACGAGCAGTACTTC	CASSLTGLHEQYF	NA	TRBV5-5	TRBJ2-7	NA
TGTGCCAGCAGCGAGCGGATGGAGACCCAGTACTTC	CASSERMETQYF	NA	TRBV2	TRBJ2-5	NA
TGTGCCATCAGGAAAGCGGGGGGGCCCCAAGAGACCCAGTACTTC	CAIRKAGGPQETQYF	TRBD2	TRBV10-3	TRBJ2-5	NA
TGCGCCAGCGGCTCGGGACAGTACCAAGAGACCCAGTACTTC	CASGSGQYQETQYF	TRBD1	TRBV5-1	TRBJ2-5	NA
TGCAGTGCTAGTAGGAGCGGGGGAGCCTACAATGAGCAGTTCTTC	CSASRSGGAYNEQFF	TRBD2	TRBV20-1	TRBJ2-1	NA
TGTGCCAGCAGCCTCCGGGGCGGAGGGGAAAAACTGTTTTTT	CASSLRGGGEKLFF	NA	TRBV7-9	TRBJ1-4	NA
TGTGCCAGCAGCCATAGCGGGGGGGCCGAAGATACGCAGTATTTT	CASSHSGGAEDTQYF	TRBD2	TRBV4-2	TRBJ2-3	NA
TGTGCCAGCAGCGTCTCCGTCACTGAAGCTTTCTTT	CASSVSVTEAFF	NA	TRBV7-9	TRBJ1-1	NA
TGTGCCAGCAGCCAAGAAGCGACAGCGACGTACGAGCAGTACTTC	CASSQEATATYEQYF	NA	TRBV3-1/TRBV3-2	TRBJ2-7	NA
TGTGCCAGCAGTTTCGCGGGAGGGCCCAACTACGAGCAGTACTTC	CASSFAGGPNYEQYF	TRBD2	TRBV27	TRBJ2-7	NA
TGTGCCAGCAGCGGGGGACAGGGTCAATCGAACACCGGGGAGCTGTTTTTT	CASSGGQGQSNTGELFF	TRBD1	TRBV7-3	TRBJ2-2	NA
TGTGCCAGCAGCTTGGCATTAACTAGCGGGTACAATGAGCAGTTCTTC	CASSLALTSGYNEQFF	TRBD2	TRBV5-4	TRBJ2-1	NA
TGTGCCATCAGTGGACCGGGACAGGGAATGCCGAGCTCCTACGAGCAGTACTTC	CAISGPGQGMPSSYEQYF	TRBD1	TRBV10-3	TRBJ2-7	NA
TGTGCCAGCAGGGGGGGCCAAGAGACCCAGTACTTC	CASRGGQETQYF	NA	TRBV2	TRBJ2-5	NA
TGTGCCAGCAGCCTCGGAGGCGGGAGAGGAAAAAATGAGCAGTTCTTC	CASSLGGGRGKNEQFF	TRBD2	TRBV11-2	TRBJ2-1	once
TGTGCCAGCAGTTACTCGTATATATCGGGGAACACTGAAGCTTTCTTT	CASSYSYISGNTEAFF	NA	TRBV6-5	TRBJ1-1	NA
TGTGCCAGCAGCCAAGTTCGGACTAGCTCCTACGAGCAGTACTTC	CASSQVRTSSYEQYF	TRBD2	TRBV3-1/TRBV3-2	TRBJ2-7	NA
TGTGCCAGCAGTCCCCAGGGTTTGGCTAATGAAAAACTGTTTTTT	CASSPQGLANEKLFF	NA	TRBV7-3	TRBJ1-4	NA
TGTGCCAGCAGCGGGAGACAGGTCTTCTCTGGAAACACCATATATTTT	CASSGRQVFSGNTIYF	NA	TRBV7-2	TRBJ1-3	NA
TGTGCCACCAGCAGATCCGCCGGGACAGGGTCTTGGAACACTGAAGCTTTCTTT	CATSRSAGTGSWNTEAFF	TRBD1	TRBV15	TRBJ1-1	NA
TGTGCCAGCAGCTTGGGAGGACAGGGTTTGGTTGGCTACACCTTC	CASSLGGQGLVGYTF	TRBD1	TRBV5-4	TRBJ1-2	NA
TGCGCCAGCAGCTCCCACGGGAGCACTGAAGCTTTCTTT	CASSSHGSTEAFF	NA	TRBV5-1	TRBJ1-1	once
TGTGCCAGCGTCCGCGGCGGGGGAAATTACAATGAGCAGTTCTTC	CASVRGGGNYNEQFF	TRBD2	TRBV28	TRBJ2-1	NA
TGTGCCAGCAGCCCCCGCGCAGGCGGGTCCCAGCAGTACTTC	CASSPRAGGSQQYF	NA	TRBV5-6	TRBJ2-7	NA
TGTGCTAGCAGCTTAAGGGCCGGACTAGCGGGGGTCTCCGGGGAGCTGTTTTTT	CASSLRAGLAGVSGELFF	TRBD2	TRBV7-7	TRBJ2-2	NA
TGTGCCAGTAGCCGAGGGATCCGGTATGGCTACACCTTC	CASSRGIRYGYTF	NA	TRBV19	TRBJ1-2	NA
TGTGCCAGCAGCTTAGACACAGGGGTAAACATTCAGTACTTC	CASSLDTGVNIQYF	TRBD1	TRBV7-2	TRBJ2-4	NA
TGTGCCAGTAGTATAGGGCTAGCGAGCCAGACCCAGTACTTC	CASSIGLASQTQYF	NA	TRBV19	TRBJ2-5	NA
TGCAGCGTCGCCACCGGCAGGGGGCGCAGGGAGACCCAGTACTTC	CSVATGRGRRETQYF	TRBD1	TRBV29-1	TRBJ2-5	NA
TGTGCCAGTAGTAAGCAGGGGGCCTTCACAGATACGCAGTATTTT	CASSKQGAFTDTQYF	TRBD1	TRBV19	TRBJ2-3	NA
TGTGCCAGCAGCGGGAGACAGGGAGGAGGGGCCAACGTCCTGACTTTC	CASSGRQGGGANVLTF	NA	TRBV7-9	TRBJ2-6	NA
TGTGCCAGTAGTACACCCAGACAGGGACGGGTCTACGAGCAGTACTTC	CASSTPRQGRVYEQYF	TRBD1	TRBV19	TRBJ2-7	NA
TGCGCCAGCAGCCAGGGGGGGACGGCCTCCTACGAGCAGTACTTC	CASSQGGTASYEQYF	TRBD2	TRBV4-1	TRBJ2-7	once
TGTGCCAGCAGTTACATGAGCAGGGGGGCCACTGAAGCTTTCTTT	CASSYMSRGATEAFF	TRBD1	TRBV6-5	TRBJ1-1	NA
TGTGCCAGCAGCGACGGACAACACACCGGGGAGCTGTTTTTT	CASSDGQHTGELFF	NA	TRBV28	TRBJ2-2	NA
TGTGCCAGCAGCTTAAAAGGCATCCCGGGGAACATTCAGTACTTC	CASSLKGIPGNIQYF	NA	TRBV9	TRBJ2-4	NA